This T cell receptor (beta chain) stems from a study of CD8+ T cells in alopecia areata. RNA was isolated and reverse transcribed to cDNA, the sequencing template. Clones were read by immunoSEQ multiplex PCR, and TCRdb kept only the in-frame ones, dropping some. The sample lists approximately 170,000 clones; around 56% were seen once. Treatment specified: oral pan-JAK inhibitor, 5-10 mg twice daily. Sequenced material: CD4+ T cells sorted from blood, taken at week 4, from a patient treated with tofacitinib. The source of this sequence is a human donor with alopecia areata.

CDR3 sequence reads: CASQDRDRVLGGYTF. The CDR3 DNA follows: TGTGCCAGCCAGGACCGGGACCGAGTTCTTGGGGGCTACACCTTC. V is TRBV6-5 and J is TRBJ1-2; TRBD1 might be the D (5 bases). The CDR3 length is 15 residues. V was shortened by 8 bases and J by 8 bases, with 24 bases between the two germline ends. CDR1 and CDR2 from the germline V gene are MNHEY and SVGAGI.